The T cell receptor (beta chain) described here comes from a study of identical twins. Study outcomes and limitations: Analyses of zero insertions could, in part, be confounded by invariant MAIT and iNKT cells. There were fewer insertions in abundant cord blood beta clonotypes, but memory repertoires showed no such pattern.

This CDR3 spans 15 amino acids. CDR1 is LGHNA, CDR2 YNFKEQ, per germline. V was pared by 0 bases and J by 9 bases, with 10 bases of the junction left unmatched. This clonotype was observed a few times. Its antigen is unidentified. After template switching added a universal primer site, the resulting cDNA carried unique molecular identifiers. TCRdb itself ran the 5' RACE reads through MiXCR, one entry per CDR3 protein. The sample carries about 530,000 distinct CDR3 sequences, over 12% recorded once. These data were also reused for a study on yellow fever vaccine responses in identical twins.

Sample: CD4+ T cells sorted from blood. The chain has TRBV4-2 and TRBJ2-5; 7 bases map to TRBD1. The TCR comes from a young woman in good health. The CDR3, as DNA: TGTGCCAGCAGCCAAGATGATGGACAGGCTTTTCCCCAGTACTTC. This sequence encodes CASSQDDGQAFPQYF.